Sequencing of this T cell receptor beta chain was carried out in a study of blood T cell repertoires in COVID-19. At the level of the study: Sites across the United States, Italy and Spain contributed samples from acute and convalescent COVID-19.

How the authors handled the data: Using reference gene primer amplification, nucleated cell counts were estimated. TCRdb's copy holds only in-frame clones and misses some; the assay was immunoSEQ multiplex PCR. Clone size and the V and J calls come from that table; the DNA yielded D and trimming. The sample holds hundreds of thousands of clones, 85% seen once. This clone was counted between two and nine times. V gave up 7 bases and J gave up 6 bases, with 15 bases separating them. Germline V gives CDR1 MRHNA, CDR2 SNTAGT. The length of the CDR3 is 13 residues. This receptor was identified in a young woman with acute or convalescent COVID-19. The sample consisted of peripheral blood. The rearrangement uses TRBV6-4 and TRBJ1-2; D might be TRBD1 (5 bases). The DNA of the CDR3 is TGTGCCAGCAAGAATAGGGGTGGGGATGGCTACACCTTC. This translates into CASKNRGGDGYTF.